The 17 T cell receptor beta chains in this list originate from one sample, sequenced in a study of T-cell reconstitution after alpha-beta-depleted transplantation in children. As it was prepared, the TCRbeta library received unique molecular identifiers. One entry per CDR3 protein, called by TCRdb with MiXCR from the PCR reads. The sample has about 1,000,000 distinct CDR3 sequences, roughly 29% seen once. Sequencing used PBMCs, mostly from graft donor cells, obtained 360 days after TCRalphabeta/CD19-depleted stem cell transplant. All receptors come from a boy in the first two years of life who had a stem cell transplant for SCID, so the T cells may come from the graft donor.

The chain recombines TRBV14 with TRBJ2-7; TRBD1 might be the D (6 bases). The CDR3 has 15 amino acids. Trimming took off 3 bases at V and 0 bases at J, with 12 bases between the two ends. CDR1 is SGHDN and CDR2 is FVKESK in the germline V gene. The CDR3 bases are TGTGCCAGCAGCCACAGGGGATGGGACTCCTACGAGCAGTACTTC. Translation: CASSHRGWDSYEQYF.

The chain uses TRBV7-8 and TRBJ2-2; D is unclear. V lost 2 bases and J 4 bases, leaving 11 bases between the germline ends. The length of the CDR3 is 15 residues. CDR1 SGHVS and CDR2 FQNEAQ come from the germline V gene. The CDR3 loop reads CASSLRGMGTGELFF. As DNA, the CDR3 is TGTGCCAGCAGCTTAAGAGGAATGGGCACCGGGGAGCTGTTTTTT.

This clonotype was detected ten times or more. The chain combines TRBV2 with TRBJ2-2; 7 bases match TRBD1. CDR3 length: 16 amino acids. Germline V CDR1 and CDR2: SNHLY, FYNNEI. J gave up 5 bases and V 0 bases, and 6 bases lay outside the gene matches. Here the CDR3 reads CASSEALTGSTGELFF. The CDR3 DNA reads as TGTGCCAGCAGTGAAGCGTTGACAGGGAGTACCGGGGAGCTGTTTTTT.

V usage is TRBV4-3 and J usage is TRBJ2-7; D perhaps matches TRBD2 (6 bases). Germline V lookup: CDR1 LGHNA, CDR2 YSLEER. This CDR3 has 15 amino acids. Trimming removed 0 bases from V and 6 bases from J, with 15 bases in between. The CDR3 DNA is TGCGCCAGCAGCCAAGATCGGGAGTTATATGGCGAGCAGTACTTC. As protein: CASSQDRELYGEQYF.

The chain recombines TRBV6-5 with TRBJ1-2; D remains unclear. CDR3 length: 14 amino acids. Trimming pared 2 bases from V and 4 bases from J, leaving 11 bases between. Germline V gives CDR1 MNHEY, CDR2 SVGAGI. In DNA form, the CDR3 reads TGTGCCAGCAGTTACGGGGTAATAGGCTATGGCTACACCTTC. Protein product: CASSYGVIGYGYTF.

This clonotype came up a few times. This rearrangement joins TRBV7-9 to TRBJ1-1; 7 bases map to TRBD1. Trimming cost V 5 bases and J 6 bases; bases outside gene matches: 3. The CDR3 is 12 residues long. From germline, CDR1 is SEHNR and CDR2 FQNEAQ (reference sequence). CDR3 DNA sequence: TGTGCCAGCAGCCAGGGGGTTGCTGAAGCTTTCTTT. As protein: CASSQGVAEAFF.

V and J are TRBV5-1 and TRBJ2-3; a weak D match, TRBD1 (6 bases). V was clipped by 0 bases and J by 0 bases, with 14 bases between them. CDR3 length equals 17 residues. Germline CDR1 SGHRS, CDR2 YFSETQ. CDR3 in DNA: TGCGCCAGCAGCTTGGCGACAGGCCTGGATAGCACAGATACGCAGTATTTT. It specifies CASSLATGLDSTDTQYF.

This clonotype was counted a few times. J is TRBJ2-7 and V is TRBV10-2, with D possibly matching TRBD2 (5 bases). Per germline, CDR1 WSHSY and CDR2 SAAADI. Trimming stripped 7 bases from V and 7 bases from J, with 11 bases between. This CDR3 region has 11 residues. CDR3 DNA: TGCGCCAGCACCCCCGGACTTGAGCAGTACTTC. Translated, it gives CASTPGLEQYF.

V usage is TRBV5-1 and J usage is TRBJ1-2, with D possibly matching TRBD1 (5 bases). The CDR3 runs to 15 residues. Deletions cut 0 bases from V and 5 bases from J, with 14 bases between. Germline CDR1 reads SGHRS; CDR2 reads YFSETQ. The CDR3 DNA is TGCGCCAGCAGCTTGGGAGGGACGGCGGATTATGGCTACACCTTC. As protein: CASSLGGTADYGYTF.

The chain has TRBV6-1 and TRBJ2-1; 11 nucleotides agree with TRBD2. The germline V gene has CDR1 MNHNS and CDR2 SASEGT. CDR3 size: 17 residues. The J segment lost 3 bases and the V segment lost 7 bases, leaving 11 bases of the junction unmatched. The CDR3 loop is CASTTRLAGINYNEQFF. CDR3 in DNA: TGTGCCAGCACCACACGACTAGCGGGGATAAACTACAATGAGCAGTTCTTC.

This clonotype turned up a few times. The rearrangement joins TRBV7-9 to TRBJ1-1; no clear D gene. CDR1 and CDR2 (germline): SEHNR, FQNEAQ (reference sequence). With 1 base removed from V and 10 bases from J, the gap between germline ends came to 13 bases. The CDR3 totals 13 residues. In nucleotides, the CDR3 is TGTGCCAGCAGCTTAGAATTTACCAACGGAGCTTTCTTT. Amino acids: CASSLEFTNGAFF. Complete variable domain (other parts from reference TRBV7-9 and TRBJ1-1): DTGVSQNPRHKITKRGQNVTFRCDPISEHNRLYWYRQTLGQGPEFLTYFQNEAQLEKSRLLSDRFSAERPKGSFSTLEIQRTEQGDSAMYLCASSLEFTNGAFFGQGTRLTVV.

This clonotype was counted only a few times. This chain links TRBV10-3 with TRBJ2-7, with TRBD1 as a possible D gene (5 bases). V lost 0 bases, J lost 3 bases, and 9 bases lay in between. The CDR3 runs 14 residues. From germline, CDR1 is ENHRY and CDR2 SYGVKD. The CDR3 region is CAISESDQGYEQYF. CDR3 in DNA: TGTGCCATCAGTGAGTCCGACCAGGGCTACGAGCAGTACTTC.

V is TRBV12-3 or TRBV12-4 and J is TRBJ2-7; D ambiguous. The CDR3 has 12 residues. Trimming took off 2 bases at V and 6 bases at J, with 8 bases between the two ends. The CDR3 sequence is CASSLPKGEQYF. In DNA form, the CDR3 reads TGTGCCAGCAGTTTACCCAAGGGCGAGCAGTACTTC.

This clonotype was seen repeatedly, ten times or more. This chain uses TRBV3-1 with TRBJ2-5, with a weak D call TRBD2 (5 bases). This CDR3 spans 16 amino acids. Per germline, CDR1 LGHDT and CDR2 YNNKEL (reference sequence). Trimming took 1 base from V and 1 from J, leaving 13 bases between them. CDR3 in DNA: TGTGCCAGCAGCCAAGTGTCGGGCGGGCCCCAAGAGACCCAGTACTTC. As protein: CASSQVSGGPQETQYF.

V and J are TRBV24-1 and TRBJ2-1, with 9 nucleotides matching TRBD1. The germline CDR1 and CDR2 sequences are KGHDR and SFDVKD. The length of the CDR3 is 16 residues. With 3 bases clipped from V and 1 base from J, the junction kept 3 bases outside the gene matches. This chain's CDR3 is CATSDETGGSYNEQFF. As DNA, the CDR3 is TGTGCCACCAGTGATGAGACAGGGGGTTCCTACAATGAGCAGTTCTTC.

This clonotype was seen a few times. V and J are TRBV6-5 and TRBJ1-2; 7 bases fit TRBD1. Per the germline V gene, CDR1 is MNHEY and CDR2 is SVGAGI. The CDR3 length is 15 residues. V lost 5 bases and J lost 4; bases outside the gene matches: 10. CDR3 nucleotide sequence: TGTGCCAGCAGTAACACAGGGGAAGCGGCCTATGGCTACACCTTC. It is translated as CASSNTGEAAYGYTF.

The chain combines TRBV20-1 with TRBJ1-2; D may be TRBD1 (6 bases). V gave up 1 base and J gave up 2 bases, with 14 bases separating them. CDR1 and CDR2 from the germline V gene are DFQATT and SNEGSKA (reference sequence). CDR3 length: 15 residues. CDR3 sequence (DNA): TGCAGTGCTAGAGGAACTGGGGGCAGGAACTATGGCTACACCTTC. Translation gives CSARGTGGRNYGYTF.